The 21 T cell receptor beta chains below were found in one sample sequenced in a study of Ad26.COV2.S vaccination and SARS-CoV-2 variants (dated by TCRdb to the early 2020s). The meaning of the sample's treatment or condition label: 19 received Ad26.COV2.S at low or high dose, single or two shots; about 5 received placebo; per-sample allocation not given. For vaccine and placebo recipients, repertoires were sequenced using samples collected on day 63 after the first injection. Libraries came from the immunoSEQ multiplex PCR assay. TCRdb holds this immuneACCESS table with in-frame rearrangements only. Some clones are missing; in checked studies, unresolved V genes explain under half, and the rest has no known cause. The sample contains 440,000 or so clones, around 91% of them found a single time. The ten largest account for more than 3.5% of the sample. This sample comprised peripheral blood, obtained in a trial of Ad26.COV2.S vaccine versus placebo. Every receptor here comes from a person aged 18 to 59 who received the Ad26.COV2.S COVID-19 vaccine or a placebo.

V and J are TRBV7-9 and TRBJ2-7; 7 bases line up with TRBD1. With 2 bases clipped from V and 3 bases from J, the junction kept 7 bases outside the gene matches. The CDR3 loop spans 15 amino acids. Germline values: CDR1 SEHNR, CDR2 FQNEAQ (reference sequence). For the CDR3, the DNA is TGTGCCAGCAGCTTAAACGGGGACAGTAACTACGAGCAGTACTTC. Residues: CASSLNGDSNYEQYF.

This chain joins TRBV11-1 and TRBJ2-5; D gene uncertain. The CDR3 is 13 residues long. CDR1 SGHAT and CDR2 FQDESV come from the germline V gene (reference sequence). The ends were cut back, 0 bases at V and 5 bases at J, with 7 bases in the middle. CDR3 amino acids: CASSLAGGETQYF. The CDR3 bases are TGTGCCAGCAGCTTAGCGGGTGGGGAGACCCAGTACTTC.

On this clone: Other DNA sequences of this sample code for an identical CDR3. The chain joins TRBV27 to TRBJ1-1; D remains unclear. V lost 5 bases, J lost 0 bases, and 10 bases lay in between. Germline V gene sequence: CDR1 MNHEY, CDR2 SMNVEV (reference sequence). CDR3 length equals 14 residues. As DNA, the CDR3 is TGTGCCAGCAGTCCCCGCGTACTGAACACTGAAGCTTTCTTT. Translating it yields CASSPRVLNTEAFF.

This sequence joins TRBV28 and TRBJ2-1; the D gene is possibly TRBD1 (6 bases). Germline CDR1 reads MDHEN; CDR2 reads SYDVKM. The CDR3 length is 15 residues. Trimming left V 2 bases short and J 12 bases short, with 20 bases between. The CDR3 DNA reads TGTGCCAGCAGTTTACGTGCCTACCCGGGACAAGTGCAGTTCTTC. It encodes CASSLRAYPGQVQFF.

This clone was seen once. The genes are TRBV5-6 and TRBJ2-3, with 10 bases lining up with TRBD2. The CDR3 length is 15 residues. Germline V gives CDR1 SGHDT, CDR2 YYEEEE. J lost 4 bases, V lost 6 bases, and 8 bases had no gene match. The CDR3 DNA sequence: TGTGCCAGCACCCTAGCGGGAGAGTGGGCAGATACGCAGTATTTT. Translated, it gives CASTLAGEWADTQYF.

This clone has more than one count but fewer than ten. V and J are TRBV15 and TRBJ1-5; D gene ambiguous. Trimming shortened V by 9 bases and J by 1 base, and 16 bases separated the two germline ends. The germline gives CDR1 LNHNV, CDR2 YYDKDF (reference sequence). This CDR3 comprises 15 residues. CDR3 protein: CATAGGPESNQPQHF. The CDR3 DNA follows: TGTGCCACGGCAGGCGGCCCAGAGAGCAATCAGCCCCAGCATTTT.

This clone was seen only once. The gene calls are TRBV9 and TRBJ2-7; D perhaps matches TRBD2 (5 bases). V was shortened by 2 bases and J by 0 bases, with 9 bases between the two germline ends. The CDR3 has 14 residues. Germline CDR1 and CDR2: SGDLS and YYNGEE. CDR3 DNA: TGTGCCAGCAGCGTCGGGGTGGTCTCCTACGAGCAGTACTTC. Translating gives CASSVGVVSYEQYF.

The chain joins TRBV2 to TRBJ2-5, with TRBD1 matching 7 bases. Losses at the gene ends were 6 bases for V and 5 bases for J; bases not matched to a gene: 6. Per germline, CDR1 SNHLY and CDR2 FYNNEI. The CDR3 consists of 13 residues. In nucleotides, the CDR3 is TGTGCCAGCAGGCCCGGGACAGTGGAGACCCAGTACTTC. This sequence encodes CASRPGTVETQYF.

In nucleotides, the CDR3 is TGTGCCAGCAGTGCTCGGGTAGCGAGCTATGGCTACACCTTC. Its protein is CASSARVASYGYTF. This chain joins TRBV2 and TRBJ1-2; D gene unclear. Germline CDR1 SNHLY, CDR2 FYNNEI. V lost 4 bases and J 4 bases, leaving 13 bases between the germline ends. This CDR3 is built from 14 residues.

The chain uses TRBV9 and TRBJ2-1; 9 nucleotides align to TRBD2. Germline V gene lookup returns CDR1 SGDLS and CDR2 YYNGEE. The trim removed 4 bases at V and 9 bases at J, leaving 5 bases unmatched. This CDR3 is 13 amino acids long. CDR3 bases: TGTGCCAGCAGCATGCAGCGGGAGGCTGAGCAGTTCTTC. Translation gives CASSMQREAEQFF.

The genes are TRBV13 and TRBJ2-3; no firm D call. Per the germline V gene, CDR1 is PRHDT and CDR2 is FYEKMQ (reference sequence). V gave up 5 bases and J gave up 6 bases, with 24 bases separating them. The CDR3 has 17 amino acids. CDR3 in DNA: TGTGCCAGCAGCCCGACAATTCGGCAAGGGCGGTCGGATACGCAGTATTTT. It yields the protein CASSPTIRQGRSDTQYF. Using reference TRBV13 and TRBJ2-3 for the parts outside the CDR3, the full variable domain is AAGVIQSPRHLIKEKRETATLKCYPIPRHDTVYWYQQGPGQDPQFLISFYEKMQSDKGSIPDRFSAQQFSDYHSELNMSSLELGDSALYFCASSPTIRQGRSDTQYFGPGTRLTVL.

In DNA, the CDR3 is TGTGCCAGCGGCGAGGGGACAGGGTACACCGGGGAGCTGTTTTTT. Translation: CASGEGTGYTGELFF. The chain uses TRBV9 and TRBJ2-2; 9 nucleotides line up with TRBD1. After removal of 7 bases from V and 3 bases from J, the junction contained 7 bases not matched to a gene. CDR3 length: 15 residues. Germline CDR1 and CDR2: SGDLS and YYNGEE.

This chain joins TRBV6-2 or TRBV6-3 and TRBJ2-1; 8 bases align to TRBD2. The V gene's germline CDR1 is MNHEY and CDR2 SVGEGT. The CDR3 loop spans 17 amino acids. The J segment lost 3 bases and the V segment lost 5 bases, leaving 12 bases of the junction unmatched. CDR3 nucleotides: TGTGCCAGCAGTCGCGGGGCGGGAGGCACCTTCTACAATGAGCAGTTCTTC. This gives the protein CASSRGAGGTFYNEQFF.

This chain uses TRBV7-9 with TRBJ1-1, with D possibly being TRBD1 (5 bases). V dropped 6 bases and J dropped 5 bases, with 16 bases sitting between them. Germline V lookup: CDR1 SEHNR, CDR2 FQNEAQ (reference sequence). The CDR3 sequence is 14 residues long. The CDR3 DNA sequence: TGTGCCAGCAGTTCCTTGCAGGGTGGGACTGAAGCTTTCTTT. Translation: CASSSLQGGTEAFF.

The chain uses TRBV27 and TRBJ1-6; D gene unclear. The germline V gene has CDR1 MNHEY and CDR2 SMNVEV (reference sequence). The V gene lost 0 bases and the J gene lost 8 bases, with 11 bases spanning the gap. The CDR3 covers 15 residues. CDR3 nucleotide sequence: TGTGCCAGCAGTTTATCCCCGGGGAGGGATTCACCCCTCCACTTT. Translation gives CASSLSPGRDSPLHF.

This clone occurred a few times. This chain connects TRBV3-1 (or the pseudogene TRBV3-2) to TRBJ2-7; 13 nucleotides agree with TRBD2. Germline lookup yields CDR1 LGHDT and CDR2 YNNKEL (reference sequence). CDR3 length equals 17 residues. V trimming: 3 bases; J trimming: 7 bases; junction bases outside the gene matches: 12. The CDR3 sequence: CASSHTPLLAGGREQYF. The CDR3 DNA reads TGTGCCAGCAGCCACACCCCCCTACTAGCGGGAGGGCGTGAGCAGTACTTC.

The rearrangement uses TRBV6-2 or TRBV6-3 and TRBJ2-3; D may be TRBD2 (5 bases). CDR3 length equals 14 residues. V lost 0 bases to trimming and J lost 9 bases, with 13 bases between them. CDR1 and CDR2 (germline): MNHEY, SVGEGT. The CDR3 loop reads CASSYSRTVLTQYF. CDR3 bases: TGTGCCAGCAGTTACTCGCGGACTGTCCTGACGCAGTATTTT.

The chain couples TRBV11-2 to TRBJ1-3; D unclear. V lost 0 bases and J lost 0, with 6 bases in between. This CDR3 comprises 15 residues. Germline V lookup: CDR1 SGHAT, CDR2 FQNNGV. Here the CDR3 reads CASSLDPPSGNTIYF. Written as DNA, the CDR3 is TGTGCCAGCAGCTTAGACCCTCCCTCTGGAAACACCATATATTTT.

The V and J genes are TRBV2 and TRBJ1-1, with D unresolved. CDR1 is SNHLY and CDR2 is FYNNEI in the germline V gene. Trimming pared 1 base from V and 5 bases from J, leaving 8 bases between. CDR3 length: 13 residues. CDR3 bases: TGTGCCAGCAGTGAAGGTGGGAGTACTGAAGCTTTCTTT. This translates into CASSEGGSTEAFF.

The V and J genes are TRBV28 and TRBJ1-4; D not certain. Trimming removed 2 bases at V and 8 bases at J, with 21 bases between. CDR3 length: 17 amino acids. Germline-derived CDR1 and CDR2 are MDHEN and SYDVKM. CDR3 loop: CASSLHPHSSGGEKLFF. Here the CDR3 DNA reads TGTGCCAGCAGTTTACATCCGCACAGTTCGGGCGGGGAAAAACTGTTTTTT.

The V gene is TRBV6-5, the J gene TRBJ2-7, with a weak D call TRBD1 (5 bases). V lost 5 bases and J lost 0, with 8 bases in between. The CDR3 consists of 13 residues. Per germline, CDR1 MNHEY and CDR2 SVGAGI. The CDR3 reads CASSQGLSYEQYF. CDR3 nucleotide sequence: TGTGCCAGCAGTCAGGGCCTCTCCTACGAGCAGTACTTC.